This T cell receptor (beta chain) was sequenced during a study of T cells in tuberculosis. Study as a whole: CD1B tetramers identified T cells specific for mycobacterial lipid GMM.

Trimming removed 0 bases at V and 4 bases at J, with 18 bases between. There are 17 residues in the CDR3. In germline, CDR1 is SNHLY, CDR2 FYNNEI. Thawed, overnight-rested PBMC were stained with GMM-loaded CD1B tetramer, viability dye and anti-CD3, then sorted. The CD1B tetramers carried C32 glucose monomycolate purified from Rhodococcus equi. Tetramer-negative cells, about 94,000 per donor, were also sorted. Chain pairing is unknown; alpha and beta were sequenced separately. Libraries were prepared by immunoSEQ multiplex PCR; TCRdb keeps only in-frame clonotypes and omits some of them. The sample records around 60,000 clones, roughly 79% being singletons.

The chain uses TRBV2 and TRBJ1-2, with D tentatively TRBD1 (6 bases). What was sequenced was CD1b-GMM tetramer-negative cells sorted from PBMCs. This receptor was taken from an adult woman with latent tuberculosis. CDR3 region: CASSEARGWGAGYGYTF. The CDR3 nucleotides read TGTGCCAGCAGTGAAGCGCGGGGGTGGGGGGCCGGCTATGGCTACACCTTC.